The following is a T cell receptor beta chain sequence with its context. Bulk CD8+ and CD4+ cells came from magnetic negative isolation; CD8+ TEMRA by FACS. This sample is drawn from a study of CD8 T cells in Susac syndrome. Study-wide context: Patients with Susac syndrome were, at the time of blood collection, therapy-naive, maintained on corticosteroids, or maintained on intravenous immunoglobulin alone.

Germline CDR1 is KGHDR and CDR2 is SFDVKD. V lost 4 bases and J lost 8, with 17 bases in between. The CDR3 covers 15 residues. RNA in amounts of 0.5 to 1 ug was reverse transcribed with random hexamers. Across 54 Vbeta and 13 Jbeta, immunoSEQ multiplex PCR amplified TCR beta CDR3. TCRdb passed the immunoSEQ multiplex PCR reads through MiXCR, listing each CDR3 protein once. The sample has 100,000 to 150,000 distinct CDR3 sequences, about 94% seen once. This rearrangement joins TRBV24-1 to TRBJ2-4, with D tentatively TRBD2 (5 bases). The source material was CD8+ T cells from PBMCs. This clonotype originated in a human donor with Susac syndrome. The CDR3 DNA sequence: TGTGCCACCAGTGAGTCCTCTCCCACCGGGGACATTCAGTACTTC. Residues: CATSESSPTGDIQYF.